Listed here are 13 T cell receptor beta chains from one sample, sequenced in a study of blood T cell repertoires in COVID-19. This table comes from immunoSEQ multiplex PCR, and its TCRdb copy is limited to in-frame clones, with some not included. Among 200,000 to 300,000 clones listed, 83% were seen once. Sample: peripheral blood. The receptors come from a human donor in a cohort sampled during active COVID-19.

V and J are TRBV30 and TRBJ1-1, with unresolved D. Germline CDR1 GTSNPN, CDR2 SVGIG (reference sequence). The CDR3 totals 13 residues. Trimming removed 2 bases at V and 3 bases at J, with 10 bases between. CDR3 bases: TGTGCCTGGAGTCCTCAGATTTACACTGAAGCTTTCTTT. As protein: CAWSPQIYTEAFF.

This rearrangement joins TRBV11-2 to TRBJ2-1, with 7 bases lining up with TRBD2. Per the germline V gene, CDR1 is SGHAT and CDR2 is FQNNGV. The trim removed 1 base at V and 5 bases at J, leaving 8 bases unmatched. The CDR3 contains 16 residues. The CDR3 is CASSLVGGVLNNEQFF. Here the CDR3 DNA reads TGTGCCAGCAGCTTAGTGGGGGGGGTGTTGAACAATGAGCAGTTCTTC.

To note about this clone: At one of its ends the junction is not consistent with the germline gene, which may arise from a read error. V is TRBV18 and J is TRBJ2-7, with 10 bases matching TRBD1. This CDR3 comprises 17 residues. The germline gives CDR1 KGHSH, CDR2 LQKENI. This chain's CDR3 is CASSPPGTGANYYEQYF. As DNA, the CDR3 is TGTGCCAGCTCCCCACCCGGGACAGGGGCGAACTACTACGAGCAGTACTTC. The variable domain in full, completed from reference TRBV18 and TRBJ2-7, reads NAGVMQNPRHLVRRRGQEARLRCSPMKGHSHVYWYRQLPEEGLKFMVYLQKENIIDESGMPKERFSAEFPKEGPSILRIQQVVRGDSAAYFCASSPPGTGANYYEQYFGPGTRLTVT.

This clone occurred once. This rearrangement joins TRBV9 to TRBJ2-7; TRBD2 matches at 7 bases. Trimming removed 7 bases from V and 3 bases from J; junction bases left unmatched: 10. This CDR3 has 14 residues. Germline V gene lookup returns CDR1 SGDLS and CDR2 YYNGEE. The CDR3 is CASGTGPSGYEQYF. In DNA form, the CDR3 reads TGTGCCAGCGGGACCGGACCTAGCGGCTACGAGCAGTACTTC.

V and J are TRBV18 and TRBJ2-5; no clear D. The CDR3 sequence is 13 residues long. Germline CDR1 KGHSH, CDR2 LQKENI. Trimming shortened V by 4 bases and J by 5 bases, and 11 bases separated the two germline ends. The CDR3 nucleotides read TGTGCCAGCTCACAGACCTTGGAGGAGACCCAGTACTTC. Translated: CASSQTLEETQYF.

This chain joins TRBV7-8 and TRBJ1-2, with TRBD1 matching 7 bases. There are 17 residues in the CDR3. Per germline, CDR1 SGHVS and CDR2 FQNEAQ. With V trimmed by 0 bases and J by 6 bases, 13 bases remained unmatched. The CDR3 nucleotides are TGTGCCAGCAGCTTAGCTGTATTCGCCAGGGGGATTGATGGCTACACCTTC. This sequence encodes CASSLAVFARGIDGYTF. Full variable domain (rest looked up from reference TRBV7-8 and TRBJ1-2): GAGVSQSPRYKVAKRGQDVALRCDPISGHVSLFWYQQALGQGPEFLTYFQNEAQLDKSGLPSDRFFAERPEGSVSTLKIQRTQQEDSAVYLCASSLAVFARGIDGYTFGSGTRLTVV.

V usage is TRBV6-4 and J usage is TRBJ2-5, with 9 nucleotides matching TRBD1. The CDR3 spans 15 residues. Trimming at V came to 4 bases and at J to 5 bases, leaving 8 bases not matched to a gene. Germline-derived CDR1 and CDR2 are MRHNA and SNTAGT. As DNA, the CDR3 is TGTGCCAGCAGTGCCGTCCCGGGACAGGGCGAGACCCAGTACTTC. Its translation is CASSAVPGQGETQYF.

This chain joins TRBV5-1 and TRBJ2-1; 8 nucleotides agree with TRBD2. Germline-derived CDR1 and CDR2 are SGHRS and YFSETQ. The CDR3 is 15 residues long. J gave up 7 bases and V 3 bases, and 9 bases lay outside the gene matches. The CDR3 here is CASSSRAGVQNEQFF. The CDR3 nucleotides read TGCGCCAGCAGCTCAAGAGCGGGAGTGCAAAATGAGCAGTTCTTC.

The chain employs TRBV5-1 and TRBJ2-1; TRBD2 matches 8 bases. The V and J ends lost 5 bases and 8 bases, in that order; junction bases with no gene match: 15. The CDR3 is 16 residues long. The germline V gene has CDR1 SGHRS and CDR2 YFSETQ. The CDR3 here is CASRQGAAGRGDEQFF. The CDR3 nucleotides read TGCGCCAGCAGGCAAGGGGCCGCCGGGAGGGGCGATGAGCAGTTCTTC.

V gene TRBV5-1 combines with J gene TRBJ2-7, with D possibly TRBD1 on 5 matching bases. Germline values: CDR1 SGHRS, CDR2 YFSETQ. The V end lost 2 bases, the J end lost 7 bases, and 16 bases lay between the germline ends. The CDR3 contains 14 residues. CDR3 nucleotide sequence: TGCGCCAGCAGCTTATCAGGGAATTTGGGGGAGCAGTACTTC. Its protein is CASSLSGNLGEQYF.

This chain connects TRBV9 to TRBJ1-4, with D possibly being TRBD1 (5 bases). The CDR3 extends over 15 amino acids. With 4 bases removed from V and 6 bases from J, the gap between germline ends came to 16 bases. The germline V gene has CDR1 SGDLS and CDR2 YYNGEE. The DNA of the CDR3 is TGTGCCAGCAGCCCGACGTGGGGGAGGGATGAAAAACTGTTTTTT. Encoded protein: CASSPTWGRDEKLFF.

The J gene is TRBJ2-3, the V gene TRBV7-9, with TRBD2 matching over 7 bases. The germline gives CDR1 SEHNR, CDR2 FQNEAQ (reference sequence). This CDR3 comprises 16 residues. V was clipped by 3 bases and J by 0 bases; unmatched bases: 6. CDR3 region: CASSFNLRGSTDTQYF. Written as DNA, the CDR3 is TGTGCCAGCAGCTTTAACTTGCGGGGGAGCACAGATACGCAGTATTTT.

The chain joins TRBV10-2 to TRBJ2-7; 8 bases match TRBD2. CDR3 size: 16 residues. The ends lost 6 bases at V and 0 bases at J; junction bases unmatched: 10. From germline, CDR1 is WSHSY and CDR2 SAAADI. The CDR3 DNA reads TGCGCCAGCAGAGACCACCAAGCGGGGGCCTCCTACGAGCAGTACTTC. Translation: CASRDHQAGASYEQYF.